The 21 T cell receptor beta chains in this list originate from one sample, sequenced in a study of T cells in Graves' hyperthyroidism and ophthalmopathy. TCR beta CDR3 sequences were amplified from RNA transcripts. The HTBI set primed first-round TCR CDR3 RT-PCR. From the multiplex PCR reads, TCRdb called clonotypes with MiXCR, one entry per CDR3 protein. The sample carries about 640,000 distinct CDR3 sequences, roughly 20% recorded once. Input material: blood. These receptor sequences come from a man aged 25-45 years with Graves' ophthalmopathy.

This clonotype appeared a few times. This chain joins TRBV2 and TRBJ2-3; TRBD1 is a possible D gene (5 bases). CDR3 size: 16 residues. V lost 2 bases, J lost 1 base, and 13 bases lay in between. From germline, CDR1 is SNHLY and CDR2 FYNNEI. CDR3 DNA: TGTGCCAGCAGTGAACTGGACAAAGGGGGCACAGATACGCAGTATTTT. Translation gives CASSELDKGGTDTQYF.

This clonotype has just one count. The V gene is TRBV20-1, the J gene TRBJ1-6; D might be TRBD1 (5 bases). The CDR3 spans 16 residues. Germline values: CDR1 DFQATT, CDR2 SNEGSKA (reference sequence). V was pared by 0 bases and J by 5 bases, with 14 bases between. As DNA, the CDR3 is TGCAGTGCTAGAGATAGTGGCAGGGCCGATAATTCACCCCTCCACTTT. Translating gives CSARDSGRADNSPLHF.

V gene TRBV20-1 combines with J gene TRBJ1-5; 8 bases are a match to TRBD1. This CDR3 has 13 amino acids. Germline CDR1 is DFQATT and CDR2 is SNEGSKA (reference sequence). V lost 4 bases to trimming and J lost 5 bases; unmatched junction nucleotides: 4. The chain's CDR3 is CSATGGRYQPQHF. CDR3 sequence (DNA): TGCAGTGCTACAGGGGGCAGGTATCAGCCCCAGCATTTT.

The CDR3 spells CASSALRQGAYEQYF. CDR3 DNA: TGTGCCAGCAGCGCCCTTCGACAGGGGGCCTACGAGCAGTACTTC. The rearrangement links TRBV11-2 to TRBJ2-7; 9 nucleotides line up with TRBD1. With 5 bases clipped from V and 2 bases from J, the junction kept 7 bases outside the gene matches. Germline V gives CDR1 SGHAT, CDR2 FQNNGV. The CDR3 runs 15 residues.

V usage is TRBV12-3 or TRBV12-4 and J usage is TRBJ1-1; D is possibly TRBD1 (6 bases). This CDR3 spans 13 amino acids. V was pared by 7 bases and J by 5 bases, with 14 bases between. CDR3 bases: TGTGCCAGCACCCTACAGGGATTAACTGAAGCTTTCTTT. This sequence encodes CASTLQGLTEAFF.

This clonotype was observed at least ten times. V gene TRBV11-2 combines with J gene TRBJ2-7, with TRBD1 as a possible D gene (6 bases). There are 12 residues in the CDR3. V shed 1 base and J shed 10 bases, with 11 bases lying between them. Germline assignment: CDR1 SGHAT and CDR2 FQNNGV. The CDR3 region has the DNA TGTGCCAGCAGCTTAGGCAGGGGCGAACAGTACTTC. As protein: CASSLGRGEQYF.

The table lists this clonotype with many counts. J is TRBJ2-7 and V is TRBV11-2; 14 bases line up with TRBD2. The CDR3 length is 16 residues. Germline trimming cut 6 bases from V and 2 bases from J; bases unmatched to any gene: 6. The V gene's germline CDR1 is SGHAT and CDR2 FQNNGV. The CDR3 DNA sequence: TGTGCCAGCAGTTTGGGACTAGCGGGAGTACCCTACGAGCAGTACTTC. Amino acid sequence: CASSLGLAGVPYEQYF.

This clonotype was found many times. This chain links TRBV20-1 with TRBJ1-1; 12 nucleotides align to TRBD1. There are 17 residues in the CDR3. J gave up 3 bases and V 2 bases, and 10 bases lay outside the gene matches. Germline values: CDR1 DFQATT, CDR2 SNEGSKA (reference sequence). CDR3 in DNA: TGCAGTGCTAGAAACATCGGGACAGGGGGCGGTCACACTGAAGCTTTCTTT. Its protein product is CSARNIGTGGGHTEAFF.

The CDR3 nucleotides are TGCGCCAGCAGCTTGGAGGGACTAGCGGGAGGGCCTAACGAGCAGTACTTC. It codes for CASSLEGLAGGPNEQYF. The chain carries TRBV5-1 and TRBJ2-7; 16 bases line up with TRBD2. The CDR3 runs 17 residues. Germline assignment: CDR1 SGHRS and CDR2 YFSETQ. Germline trimming cut 0 bases from V and 5 bases from J; bases unmatched to any gene: 5.

CDR3 region: CSARHQNIQYF. In DNA, the CDR3 is TGCAGTGCTAGACACCAAAACATTCAGTACTTC. V and J are TRBV20-1 and TRBJ2-4; D gene ambiguous. V lost 2 bases, J lost 5 bases, and 4 bases lay in between. CDR1 is DFQATT and CDR2 is SNEGSKA in the germline V gene (reference sequence). The CDR3 length is 11 residues.

The chain links TRBV28 to TRBJ1-2; D is undetermined. The CDR3 runs 14 residues. CDR1 and CDR2 from the germline V gene are MDHEN and SYDVKM. Trimming removed 5 bases from V and 0 bases from J, with 10 bases in between. The CDR3 bases are TGTGCCAGCAGTGGGAGACTTTCTAACTATGGCTACACCTTC. It specifies CASSGRLSNYGYTF.

This clonotype has at least ten counts. The rearrangement uses TRBV12-3 or TRBV12-4 and TRBJ2-7; no clear D gene. V gave up 4 bases and J gave up 7 bases, with 8 bases separating them. The CDR3 loop spans 11 amino acids. The CDR3 protein is CASSYLDEQYF. In DNA, the CDR3 is TGTGCCAGCAGTTACTTGGATGAGCAGTACTTC.

This chain connects TRBV4-3 to TRBJ1-4; tentatively, D is TRBD1 (5 bases). CDR1 and CDR2 (germline): LGHNA, YSLEER. Trimming took 0 bases from V and 8 from J, leaving 13 bases between them. This CDR3 has 15 residues. The DNA of the CDR3 is TGCGCCAGCAGCCAAGATGGGGCAGTGGGCGAAAAACTGTTTTTT. It encodes CASSQDGAVGEKLFF.

This clonotype was counted once. The gene calls are TRBV20-1 and TRBJ1-2; no definite D call. CDR1 and CDR2 (germline): DFQATT, SNEGSKA (reference sequence). There are 14 residues in the CDR3. Trimming removed 0 bases at V and 7 bases at J, with 15 bases between. The CDR3 loop is CSARDQDKVCGYTF. The CDR3 nucleotides read TGCAGTGCTAGAGATCAAGACAAGGTCTGTGGCTACACCTTC.

The genes are TRBV10-3 and TRBJ1-1, with TRBD1 matching 7 bases. CDR1 is ENHRY, CDR2 SYGVKD, per germline. Unmatched junction bases numbered 4, after V lost 0 bases and J lost 0 bases. CDR3 size: 16 residues. The DNA for the CDR3 is TGTGCCATCAGTGAGTCTAGGACAGGCATGAACACTGAAGCTTTCTTT. Its translation: CAISESRTGMNTEAFF.

This clonotype appeared a few times. The chain joins TRBV11-2 to TRBJ2-1; the D gene is possibly TRBD2 (8 bases). Trimming cost V 5 bases and J 14 bases, with 28 bases left between them. The CDR3 runs to 16 residues. Germline V gives CDR1 SGHAT, CDR2 FQNNGV. The CDR3 nucleotides read TGTGCCAGCAGCCCCCTCACTAGCGGAGAACCCCAGGGGGAGTTCTTC. Translation gives CASSPLTSGEPQGEFF.

This chain connects TRBV27 to TRBJ1-4; D is ambiguous. The V end was cut by 4 bases, the J end by 11 bases, with 11 bases between. Germline CDR1 is MNHEY and CDR2 is SMNVEV (reference sequence). The length of the CDR3 is 12 residues. The CDR3 DNA is TGTGCCAGCAGTTCTATACCTGGGAAACTGTTTTTT. Translation: CASSSIPGKLFF.

The genes are TRBV6-1 and TRBJ2-7, with no clear D. The CDR3 extends over 13 amino acids. Germline CDR1 is MNHNS and CDR2 is SASEGT. V dropped 8 bases and J dropped 3 bases, with 14 bases sitting between them. The CDR3 sequence: CASWGTRHYEQYF. The CDR3, as DNA: TGTGCCAGCTGGGGTACCAGGCACTACGAGCAGTACTTC.

J is TRBJ2-1 and V is TRBV5-1, with 12 bases fitting TRBD2. Trimming cost V 3 bases and J 6 bases; bases outside gene matches: 4. The CDR3 has 15 amino acids. Germline-derived CDR1 and CDR2 are SGHRS and YFSETQ. The CDR3 DNA sequence: TGCGCCAGCAGCTATGAGACTAGCGGGAGCAATGAGCAGTTCTTC. Amino acid sequence: CASSYETSGSNEQFF.

In this sample, this clonotype turned up many times. V usage is TRBV2 and J usage is TRBJ1-5, with D perhaps matching TRBD1 (5 bases). V lost 3 bases to trimming and J lost 3 bases, with 15 bases between them. The CDR3 is made up of 16 amino acids. Germline CDR1 and CDR2: SNHLY and FYNNEI. The CDR3 DNA is TGTGCCAGCAGTGATCAGGGAAATGGAATCAATCAGCCCCAGCATTTT. It specifies CASSDQGNGINQPQHF.

Concerning this clonotype: A much larger clone lies a single base off, so this may be a read error. The CDR3 bases are TGTGCCAGCAGCTCAGCCGGGACAGGGCACAATGGGCAGTTCTTC. It translates to CASSSAGTGHNGQFF. The chain has TRBV5-1 and TRBJ2-1; 9 nucleotides agree with TRBD1. The germline CDR1 and CDR2 sequences are SGHRS and YFSETQ. This CDR3 region has 15 residues.